This T cell receptor beta chain stems from a study of blood T cell repertoires in COVID-19. Study background: Nucleic acid was either cDNA or gDNA, and it came from T cells, B-cell-depleted T cells, or PBMCs.

The CDR3 is 15 residues long. V was clipped by 5 bases and J by 0 bases; unmatched bases: 7. The germline V gene has CDR1 LNHDA and CDR2 SQIVND (reference sequence). Seattle participants joined during active infection and were tracked over time. The assay was immunoSEQ multiplex PCR, and TCRdb's table has in-frame clones only and misses some. The sample holds some 300,000 clones, 80% to 90% seen once. The genes are TRBV19 and TRBJ2-7, with 7 bases lining up with TRBD2. Sequencing input: peripheral blood. The source of this sequence is a woman in her forties or fifties with COVID-19, enrolled during active disease. The CDR3 sequence: CASSPSGDLSYEQYF. CDR3 coding DNA: TGTGCCAGTAGTCCGAGCGGGGACCTCTCCTACGAGCAGTACTTC.